The T cell receptor beta chain described here comes from a study of type 1 regulatory T cells. As for the study in general: T-allo10 is a Tr1-enriched, alloantigen-specific CD4 T cell product made in vitro.

TCRdb ran MiXCR on the reads and lists one entry per CDR3 protein. Of about 42,000 distinct CDR3 sequences listed, 10% to 15% are singletons. General study points: Type 1 regulatory T cells had a more restricted TCR repertoire than non-type 1 regulatory T cells.

V was shortened by 6 bases and J by 7 bases, with 16 bases between the two germline ends. CDR1 is DFQATT, CDR2 SNEGSKA, per germline (reference sequence). This CDR3 is built from 13 residues. Notes on this clonotype: Its antigen is still unknown.

The material sequenced was cultured non-Tr1 T cells, either the whole culture or a sorted T cell fraction (not recorded which). This clonotype was obtained from a human donor in good health. The rearrangement joins TRBV20-1 to TRBJ2-1; D is undetermined. CDR3 nucleotide sequence: TGCAGTGCCTCGACCTCCCTAGGGAATGAGCAGTTCTTC. As protein: CSASTSLGNEQFF.